Below are 28 T cell receptor beta chains sequenced from a single sample in a study of T-cell memory formation after mild COVID-19. One entry per CDR3 protein results from TCRdb running MiXCR on the 5' RACE reads. This sample yields about 190,000 distinct CDR3 sequences, of which 20% to 25% are seen a single time; 20% to 25% belongs to the top ten. Material: PBMCs or a T cell subset sorted from them (not recorded which). The receptors derive from an adult woman who had mild COVID-19 (a few samples of this study predate the infection). Cell type and time point are not known.

This clonotype has just a few counts. The J gene is TRBJ2-5, the V gene TRBV7-9; the D is unclear. The CDR3 runs to 14 residues. The germline gives CDR1 SEHNR, CDR2 FQNEAQ (reference sequence). V lost 6 bases to trimming and J lost 4 bases, with 15 bases between them. CDR3: CASRVLSTVETQYF. CDR3 sequence (DNA): TGTGCCAGCAGGGTTCTCTCGACGGTAGAGACCCAGTACTTC. The full variable domain, with the rest looked up from reference TRBV7-9 and TRBJ2-5, is DTGVSQNPRHKITKRGQNVTFRCDPISEHNRLYWYRQTLGQGPEFLTYFQNEAQLEKSRLLSDRFSAERPKGSFSTLEIQRTEQGDSAMYLCASRVLSTVETQYFGPGTRLLVL.

The gene calls are TRBV19 and TRBJ2-5; 7 bases line up with TRBD1. Trimming at V came to 3 bases and at J to 3 bases, leaving 4 bases not matched to a gene. The CDR3 covers 14 residues. In germline, CDR1 is LNHDA, CDR2 SQIVND (reference sequence). CDR3 bases: TGTGCCAGTAGTATTTTAGGACAGGAAGAGACCCAGTACTTC. This gives the protein CASSILGQEETQYF.

The chain joins TRBV2 to TRBJ2-3, with TRBD2 identical over 8 bases. The V gene's germline CDR1 is SNHLY and CDR2 FYNNEI. The J segment lost 5 bases and the V segment lost 3 bases, leaving 7 bases of the junction unmatched. The CDR3 runs 15 residues. The CDR3 sequence: CASSEGRGVGDTQYF. The CDR3 region has the DNA TGTGCCAGCAGTGAGGGGCGGGGGGTCGGAGATACGCAGTATTTT. Using reference TRBV2 and TRBJ2-3 for the parts outside the CDR3, the full variable domain is EPEVTQTPSHQVTQMGQEVILRCVPISNHLYFYWYRQILGQKVEFLVSFYNNEISEKSEIFDDQFSVERPDGSNFTLKIRSTKLEDSAMYFCASSEGRGVGDTQYFGPGTRLTVL.

This clonotype has more than one count but fewer than ten. The V call is TRBV4-3, the J call TRBJ2-7; 8 bases match TRBD1. Germline CDR1 is LGHNA and CDR2 is YSLEER. Trimming at V came to 1 base and at J to 6 bases, leaving 2 bases not matched to a gene. The CDR3 runs to 13 residues. CDR3 residues: CASSQVTGAEQYF. CDR3 in DNA: TGCGCCAGCAGCCAAGTGACAGGGGCCGAGCAGTACTTC.

This chain links TRBV5-1 with TRBJ1-2; the match to TRBD1 covers 7 bases. The V gene's germline CDR1 is SGHRS and CDR2 YFSETQ. V lost 3 bases to trimming and J lost 7 bases; unmatched junction nucleotides: 12. The CDR3 covers 15 residues. This chain's CDR3 is CASSSSTGAYGGYTF. Here the CDR3 DNA reads TGCGCCAGCAGCTCCAGCACAGGGGCTTACGGTGGCTACACCTTC. The variable domain in full, completed from reference TRBV5-1 and TRBJ1-2, reads KAGVTQTPRYLIKTRGQQVTLSCSPISGHRSVSWYQQTPGQGLQFLFEYFSETQRNKGNFPGRFSGRQFSNSRSEMNVSTLELGDSALYLCASSSSTGAYGGYTFGSGTRLTVV.

This clonotype was seen a handful of times. The chain uses TRBV10-3 and TRBJ2-1, with 9 bases matching TRBD2. This CDR3 has 14 amino acids. After removal of 6 bases from V and 2 bases from J, the junction contained 2 bases not matched to a gene. Germline CDR1 reads ENHRY; CDR2 reads SYGVKD. The DNA of the CDR3 is TGTGCCATCAGGCCTAGCGGGGCCTACAATGAGCAGTTCTTC. This gives the protein CAIRPSGAYNEQFF.

The rearrangement joins TRBV4-1 to TRBJ1-1; the D is unclear. The V gene's germline CDR1 is MGHRA and CDR2 YSYEKL. V was shortened by 0 bases and J by 7 bases, with 3 bases between the two germline ends. The CDR3 has 11 residues. CDR3 DNA sequence: TGCGCCAGCAGCCAAGATTATGAAGCTTTCTTT. It encodes CASSQDYEAFF.

This clonotype appeared a few times. This chain connects TRBV10-3 to TRBJ2-5; 7 nucleotides align to TRBD1. The CDR3 contains 16 residues. The junction had 10 bases not matched to a gene; V was cut back by 2 bases and J by 4 bases. CDR1 ENHRY and CDR2 SYGVKD come from the germline V gene. As DNA, the CDR3 is TGTGCCATCAGTGAGAAAGGGGGCCGTGATAGAGAGACCCAGTACTTC. Amino acids: CAISEKGGRDRETQYF.

This chain's CDR3 is CASRRAGGEQETQYF. CDR3 sequence (DNA): TGTGCCAGCAGACGAGCGGGAGGAGAACAAGAGACCCAGTACTTC. The chain links TRBV12-3 or TRBV12-4 to TRBJ2-5, with 9 bases matching TRBD2. V lost 6 bases, J lost 2 bases, and 7 bases stayed unmatched. This CDR3 contains 15 residues.

This clonotype was seen a handful of times. The chain recombines TRBV30 with TRBJ1-1; no reliable D call. There are 13 residues in the CDR3. The germline V gene has CDR1 GTSNPN and CDR2 SVGIG (reference sequence). V was trimmed by 4 bases and J by 0 bases, leaving 9 bases between them. The CDR3 loop is CAWTPAMNTEAFF. The CDR3 DNA reads as TGTGCCTGGACCCCAGCAATGAACACTGAAGCTTTCTTT.

The chain is built from TRBV24-1 and TRBJ1-5, with 8 nucleotides matching TRBD1. The CDR3 length is 14 residues. Germline V gene data show CDR1 as KGHDR and CDR2 as SFDVKD. V lost 4 bases to trimming and J lost 7 bases; unmatched junction nucleotides: 5. CDR3 sequence: CATSEAGGGQPQHF. CDR3 DNA sequence: TGTGCCACCAGTGAGGCAGGGGGCGGACAGCCCCAGCATTTT.

The table lists this clonotype with many counts. The DNA for the CDR3 is TGTGCCAGCAGTGAGACTAGCGGGAGGGCAGATACGCAGTATTTT. It yields the protein CASSETSGRADTQYF. The gene calls are TRBV6-4 and TRBJ2-3, with 14 bases aligning to TRBD2. Germline loops: CDR1 MRHNA, CDR2 SNTAGT. This CDR3 comprises 15 residues. Trimming removed 3 bases from V and 4 bases from J; junction bases left unmatched: 0.

This clonotype was counted only a few times. The gene calls are TRBV15 and TRBJ2-5; 7 bases match TRBD1. CDR1 is LNHNV, CDR2 YYDKDF, per germline (reference sequence). The CDR3 runs 16 residues. V shed 0 bases, J shed 4 bases, and the junction held 8 bases outside the gene matches. The CDR3 DNA reads as TGTGCCACCAGCAGAGATCTTGGGGACAGCGTAGAGACCCAGTACTTC. Residues: CATSRDLGDSVETQYF.

In its sample, this clonotype was seen a few times. The chain joins TRBV29-1 to TRBJ2-7; 7 nucleotides agree with TRBD2. This CDR3 contains 15 residues. The trim removed 3 bases at V and 2 bases at J, leaving 10 bases unmatched. Per germline, CDR1 SQVTM and CDR2 ANQGSEA. The chain's CDR3 is CSVETSHTGTYEQYF. The CDR3 DNA reads as TGCAGCGTTGAGACTAGCCATACTGGGACCTACGAGCAGTACTTC.

V and J are TRBV27 and TRBJ2-1, with 9 bases matching TRBD2. The CDR3 is 17 residues long. Per germline, CDR1 MNHEY and CDR2 SMNVEV (reference sequence). Trimming took 3 bases from V and 4 from J; bases not matched to a gene: 10. In nucleotides, the CDR3 is TGTGCCAGCAGTTTTTCTATGTATAGCGGGAGTTACAATGAGCAGTTCTTC. This translates into CASSFSMYSGSYNEQFF.

In this sample, this clonotype turned up a few times. The chain couples TRBV5-6 to TRBJ1-2; a possible D gene is TRBD1 (6 bases). V shed 3 bases and J shed 4 bases, with 16 bases lying between them. This CDR3 has 15 residues. Looked up from germline, CDR1 is SGHDT and CDR2 is YYEEEE. The CDR3 DNA sequence: TGTGCCAGCAGCTCTCAGGGGAGTATCGGCTATGGCTACACCTTC. The encoded protein is CASSSQGSIGYGYTF.

The chain employs TRBV12-3 or TRBV12-4 and TRBJ1-5; D gene ambiguous. This CDR3 has 16 residues. The V and J ends lost 1 base and 1 base respectively, with 11 bases between them. The CDR3 DNA reads as TGTGCCAGCAGTTTAGGTACAGACGACAGCAATCAGCCCCAGCATTTT. Amino acids: CASSLGTDDSNQPQHF.

This clonotype has just a few counts. The chain carries TRBV29-1 and TRBJ1-1; weak D call: TRBD1 (6 bases). The V end was cut by 6 bases, the J end by 1 base, with 9 bases between. CDR3 size: 12 residues. CDR1 is SQVTM, CDR2 ANQGSEA, per germline. CDR3 amino acids: CSVWTANTEAFF. CDR3 nucleotides: TGCAGCGTATGGACAGCGAACACTGAAGCTTTCTTT.

This clonotype was detected a few times. This chain connects TRBV7-9 to TRBJ2-5; 9 nucleotides line up with TRBD2. J was trimmed by 0 bases and V by 5 bases; bases with no gene match: 7. This CDR3 is built from 16 residues. Looked up from germline, CDR1 is SEHNR and CDR2 is FQNEAQ (reference sequence). CDR3 loop: CASSDRAGGNQETQYF. The CDR3 DNA reads TGTGCCAGCAGCGACCGAGCGGGGGGAAACCAAGAGACCCAGTACTTC. Combining the CDR3 with reference TRBV7-9 and TRBJ2-5 gives the whole variable domain DTGVSQNPRHKITKRGQNVTFRCDPISEHNRLYWYRQTLGQGPEFLTYFQNEAQLEKSRLLSDRFSAERPKGSFSTLEIQRTEQGDSAMYLCASSDRAGGNQETQYFGPGTRLLVL.

The chain combines TRBV19 with TRBJ1-1; TRBD1 matches at 8 bases. This CDR3 has 17 residues. With 3 bases clipped from V and 5 bases from J, the junction kept 14 bases outside the gene matches. In germline, CDR1 is LNHDA, CDR2 SQIVND (reference sequence). CDR3 loop: CASSIVPGQVEETEAFF. The CDR3 nucleotides are TGTGCCAGTAGTATCGTCCCGGGACAGGTTGAAGAAACTGAAGCTTTCTTT. The whole variable domain, remainder taken from reference TRBV19 and TRBJ1-1, is DGGITQSPKYLFRKEGQNVTLSCEQNLNHDAMYWYRQDPGQGLRLIYYSQIVNDFQKGDIAEGYSVSREKKESFPLTVTSAQKNPTAFYLCASSIVPGQVEETEAFFGQGTRLTVV.

This clonotype turned up a few times. The gene calls are TRBV5-6 and TRBJ2-5; D is uncertain. The V and J ends lost 0 bases and 0 bases respectively, with 9 bases between them. The CDR3 length is 15 residues. Germline CDR1 reads SGHDT; CDR2 reads YYEEEE. The CDR3 coding sequence is TGTGCCAGCAGCTTGGAAGACAACAACCAAGAGACCCAGTACTTC. Translated: CASSLEDNNQETQYF. Together with reference TRBV5-6 and TRBJ2-5, the CDR3 gives the full variable domain: DAGVTQSPTHLIKTRGQQVTLRCSPKSGHDTVSWYQQALGQGPQFIFQYYEEEERQRGNFPDRFSGHQFPNYSSELNVNALLLGDSALYLCASSLEDNNQETQYFGPGTRLLVL.

The J gene is TRBJ2-1, the V gene TRBV7-9, with TRBD2 as a possible D gene (6 bases). This CDR3 has 14 residues. The V and J ends lost 2 bases and 6 bases respectively, with 11 bases between them. CDR1 and CDR2 from the germline V gene are SEHNR and FQNEAQ (reference sequence). The CDR3 region has the DNA TGTGCCAGCAGCTTATCAGGACTACCCAATGAGCAGTTCTTC. Translated: CASSLSGLPNEQFF.

This clonotype was counted a few times. The genes are TRBV6-5 and TRBJ1-1, with D uncertain. CDR1 is MNHEY and CDR2 is SVGAGI in the germline V gene. This CDR3 has 13 amino acids. V lost 2 bases to trimming and J lost 6 bases, with 10 bases between them. CDR3 loop: CASSYPTAPEAFF. In DNA, the CDR3 is TGTGCCAGCAGTTACCCCACTGCACCTGAAGCTTTCTTT.

In this sample, this clonotype turned up a few times. V usage is TRBV15 and J usage is TRBJ2-7; D perhaps matches TRBD1 (6 bases). Germline-derived CDR1 and CDR2 are LNHNV and YYDKDF (reference sequence). The length of the CDR3 is 14 residues. Trimming pared 1 base from V and 2 bases from J, leaving 9 bases between. For the CDR3, the DNA is TGTGCCACCAGCAGAGGAGGACAGCCCTACGAGCAGTACTTC. Translation: CATSRGGQPYEQYF.

The chain recombines TRBV7-6 with TRBJ2-5; D is unresolved. V was clipped by 1 base and J by 2 bases, with 5 bases between them. The CDR3 consists of 13 residues. In germline, CDR1 is SGHVS, CDR2 FNYEAQ. The DNA for the CDR3 is TGTGCCAGCAGCTTAGAATCGCAAGAGACCCAGTACTTC. It encodes CASSLESQETQYF.

The rearrangement links TRBV9 to TRBJ1-2; D not certain. The CDR3 runs to 20 residues. CDR1 and CDR2 from the germline V gene are SGDLS and YYNGEE. Trimming left V 0 bases short and J 4 bases short, with 28 bases between. The CDR3 protein is CASSVGSNTGSYENLYGYTF. CDR3 in DNA: TGTGCCAGCAGCGTAGGGAGTAATACCGGGAGCTACGAAAATCTCTATGGCTACACCTTC.

V is TRBV4-3 and J is TRBJ2-3; 8 nucleotides align to TRBD2. Trimming at V came to 0 bases and at J to 8 bases, leaving 13 bases not matched to a gene. The CDR3 is 17 residues long. Per germline, CDR1 LGHNA and CDR2 YSLEER. In DNA, the CDR3 is TGCGCCAGCAGCCAAGACAGGGGCGGCGGGAGGTTAGGTACGCAGTATTTT. Amino acid sequence: CASSQDRGGGRLGTQYF.

The rearrangement joins TRBV6-5 to TRBJ1-1; the D is unclear. CDR3 size: 16 residues. V dropped 0 bases and J dropped 0 bases, with 11 bases sitting between them. Germline V gene sequence: CDR1 MNHEY, CDR2 SVGAGI. The CDR3 here is CASSYSSLFVNTEAFF. The CDR3 nucleotides read TGTGCCAGCAGTTACTCGAGTCTTTTCGTGAACACTGAAGCTTTCTTT.